The clone carrying this T cell receptor beta chain showed up just a few times. Its antigen remains unknown. Unique molecular identifiers were linked by the library to individual cDNA molecules. One entry per CDR3 protein results from TCRdb running MiXCR on the RACE reads. This table has 250,000 to 300,000 distinct CDR3 sequences, 7.5% to 9% appearing once. This entry is derived from a study of human T cells and chemical hapten exposure. Study overall: Diphenylcyclopropenone was administered weekly to the scalp of patients throughout the approximately 25-week study. Findings of the study overall: After DPC sensitization, TCRs above 1 in 1000 frequency showed no change.

V was pared by 5 bases and J by 5 bases, with 16 bases between. The germline V gene has CDR1 LGHDT and CDR2 YNNKEL (reference sequence). This CDR3 spans 15 amino acids. Documented time point: pre-sensitization, week 0. Indicated treatment: therapeutic diphenylcyclopropenone sensitization with weekly scalp DPC. The receptor was derived from a man younger than 35 with alopecia areata. Some clones in this sample may be carry-over from other donors' samples. Sequencing used whole blood, obtained in connection with sensitization to the hapten diphenylcyclopropenone (DPC). V gene TRBV3-1 combines with J gene TRBJ2-1; the D is unclear. The CDR3 nucleotides read TGTGCCAGCAGCTATATGTCAGGAGCAGACAATGAGCAGTTCTTC. This gives the protein CASSYMSGADNEQFF.